The entry below describes one T cell receptor (beta chain). The CDR3 is made up of 14 amino acids. Germline V gene sequence: CDR1 SGHNT, CDR2 YYREEE (reference sequence). V was trimmed by 4 bases and J by 8 bases, leaving 16 bases between them. The assay was immunoSEQ multiplex PCR, and TCRdb's table has in-frame clones only and misses some. The sample includes about 20,000 clones, about 80% of them seen just once. The data were taken from a study of STAT5B mutations in CD4+ large granular lymphocyte leukemia. This TCR came from a human donor in good health. Sequenced material: CD4+ T cells from blood buffy coats. V gene TRBV5-4 combines with J gene TRBJ2-1; possibly TRBD1 or TRBD2 for D (5 bases each). CDR3 residues: CASSGELGAYEQFF. As DNA, the CDR3 is TGTGCCAGCAGCGGAGAACTAGGGGCCTATGAGCAGTTCTTC.